This T cell receptor (beta chain) was documented in a study of cytomegalovirus exposure and HLA in healthy donors. With 60 Vbeta and 13 Jbeta primers, the PCR was carried out. The method was immunoSEQ multiplex PCR; TCRdb's version includes in-frame clones alone and lacks a portion of them. Across about 210,000 clones, the top ten clones capture roughly 0.98% of the sample. The TCR originated in a woman between 25 and 40 years old in good health and CMV-seropositive. Sequenced sample: PBMCs.

The CDR3 here is CASTGTFTTDTQYF. The CDR3 region has the DNA TGTGCCAGCACCGGGACATTCACCACAGATACGCAGTATTTT. The gene calls are TRBV2 and TRBJ2-3, with a weak D call TRBD1 (6 bases). The CDR3 consists of 14 residues. Germline V gene lookup returns CDR1 SNHLY and CDR2 FYNNEI. The ends were cut back, 7 bases at V and 2 bases at J, with 13 bases in the middle.